This T cell receptor beta chain was documented in a study of low-dose radiotherapy and immunotherapy resistance in tumors. Looking at the study overall: Cohort 1 was given 0.5 Gy fractions every 2 weeks, 6.5 Gy in total. The regimen for patients comprised intravenous nivolumab 240 mg every two weeks plus intravenous ipilimumab 1 mg/kg every six weeks. Patients took 300 mg oral aspirin daily for four cycles from cycle 1 day 1.

CDR1 SGHTA and CDR2 FQGTGA come from the germline V gene. CDR3 length: 14 amino acids. V was trimmed by 1 base and J by 4 bases, leaving 9 bases between them. Alpha and beta chains were covered, as first-strand cDNA relied on TRAV- and TRBV-specific primers. Over about 18 PCR cycles, TCRs were amplified from a constant-region primer and V-primer adapter. TCRdb fed the reads into MiXCR, producing one record per CDR3 protein. This table holds about 82,000 distinct CDR3 sequences, around 18% found once. As for time point: before trial treatment. Advanced solid tumors lacking tumor-infiltrating lymphocytes characterized eligible patients.

Sequencing was performed on PBMCs, taken before treatment. J is TRBJ2-3 and V is TRBV7-3, with D hard to call. The sequence derives from a male donor with prostate cancer. The CDR3 DNA reads as TGTGCCAGCAGCTTAAATGCTAGGGCAGATACGCAGTATTTT. Amino acids: CASSLNARADTQYF.